The clone carrying this T cell receptor (beta chain) was observed a handful of times. These data are taken from a study of OX40 agonist ivuxolimab in advanced cancers. Study summary: Partial responses were achieved by three patients, one with hepatocellular carcinoma and two with cutaneous melanoma.

Method: immunoSEQ multiplex PCR; TCRdb's copy keeps in-frame clones and lacks some. Of 60,000 to 95,000 clones listed, 90% are singletons. Germline V gene sequence: CDR1 SGHNT, CDR2 YYREEE (reference sequence). The CDR3 consists of 13 residues. V was shortened by 4 bases and J by 7 bases, with 11 bases between the two germline ends. The input for sequencing was CD4+ or CD8+ T cells sorted from blood, taken in a trial of the OX40 agonist ivuxolimab. The gene calls are TRBV5-4 and TRBJ2-2; D remains unclear. The sequence derives from an adult with an advanced solid tumor such as melanoma, head and neck, liver or kidney cancer. The CDR3 loop reads CASSPTANGELFF. In nucleotides, the CDR3 is TGTGCCAGCAGCCCCACAGCGAACGGGGAGCTGTTTTTT.